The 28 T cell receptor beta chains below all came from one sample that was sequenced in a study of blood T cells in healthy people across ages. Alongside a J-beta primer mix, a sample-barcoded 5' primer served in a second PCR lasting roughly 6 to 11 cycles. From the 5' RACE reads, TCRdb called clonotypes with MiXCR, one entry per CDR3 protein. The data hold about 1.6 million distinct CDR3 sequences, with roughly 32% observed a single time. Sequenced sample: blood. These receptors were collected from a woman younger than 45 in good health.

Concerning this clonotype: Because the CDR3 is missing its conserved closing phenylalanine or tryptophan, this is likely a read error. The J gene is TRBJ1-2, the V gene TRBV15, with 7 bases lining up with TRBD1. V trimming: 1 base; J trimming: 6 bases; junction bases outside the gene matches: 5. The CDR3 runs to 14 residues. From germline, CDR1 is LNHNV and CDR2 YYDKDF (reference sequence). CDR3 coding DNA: TGTGCCACCAGCAGAGGTACCACAGGGGATGGCTACACCTGC. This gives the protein CATSRGTTGDGYTC.

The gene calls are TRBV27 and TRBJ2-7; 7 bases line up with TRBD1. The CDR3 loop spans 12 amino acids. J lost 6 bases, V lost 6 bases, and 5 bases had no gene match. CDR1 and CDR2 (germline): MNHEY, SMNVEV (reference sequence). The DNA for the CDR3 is TGTGCCAGCAGAACGACAGGGACCGAGCAGTACTTC. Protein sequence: CASRTTGTEQYF.

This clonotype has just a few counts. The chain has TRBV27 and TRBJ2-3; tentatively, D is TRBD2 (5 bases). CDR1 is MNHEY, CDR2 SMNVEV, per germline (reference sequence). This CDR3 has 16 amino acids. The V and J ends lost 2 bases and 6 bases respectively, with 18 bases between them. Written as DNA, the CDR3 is TGTGCCAGCAGTTTAATTCGCCGTACGGGCGGGGATACGCAGTATTTT. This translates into CASSLIRRTGGDTQYF.

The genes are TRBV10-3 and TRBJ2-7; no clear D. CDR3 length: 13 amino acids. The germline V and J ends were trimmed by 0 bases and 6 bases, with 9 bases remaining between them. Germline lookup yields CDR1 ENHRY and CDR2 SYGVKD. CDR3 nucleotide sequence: TGTGCCATCAGTGAGTCGATCCAAGGCGAGCAGTACTTC. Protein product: CAISESIQGEQYF.

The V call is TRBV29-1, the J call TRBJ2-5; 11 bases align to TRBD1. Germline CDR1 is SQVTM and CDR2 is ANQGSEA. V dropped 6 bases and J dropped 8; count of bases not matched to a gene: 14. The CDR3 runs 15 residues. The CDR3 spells CSVETGQGGSGTQYF. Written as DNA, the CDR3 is TGCAGCGTGGAAACGGGACAGGGGGGATCGGGAACCCAGTACTTC.

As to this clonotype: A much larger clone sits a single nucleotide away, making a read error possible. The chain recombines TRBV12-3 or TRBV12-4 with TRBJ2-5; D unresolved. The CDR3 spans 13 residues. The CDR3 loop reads CASSLMGQETRYF. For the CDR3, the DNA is TGTGCCAGCAGTTTAATGGGCCAAGAGACCCGGTACTTC.

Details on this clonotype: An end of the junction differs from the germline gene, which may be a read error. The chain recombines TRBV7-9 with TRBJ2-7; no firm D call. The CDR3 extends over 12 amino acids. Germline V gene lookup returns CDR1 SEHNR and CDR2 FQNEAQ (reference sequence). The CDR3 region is CVSSFGNDEQYF. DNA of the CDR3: TGTGTCAGCAGCTTCGGAAATGACGAGCAGTACTTC.

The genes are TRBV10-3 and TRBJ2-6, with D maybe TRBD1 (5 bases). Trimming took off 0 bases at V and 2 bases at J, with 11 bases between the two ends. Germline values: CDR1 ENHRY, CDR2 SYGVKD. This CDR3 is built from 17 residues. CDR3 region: CAISESISGTGANVLTF. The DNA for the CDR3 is TGTGCCATCAGTGAGTCGATCTCAGGGACTGGGGCCAACGTCCTGACTTTC.

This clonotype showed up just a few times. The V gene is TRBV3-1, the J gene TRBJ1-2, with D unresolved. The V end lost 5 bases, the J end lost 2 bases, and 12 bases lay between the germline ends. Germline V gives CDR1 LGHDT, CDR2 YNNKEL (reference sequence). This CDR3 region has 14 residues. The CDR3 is CASSAMRGNYGYTF. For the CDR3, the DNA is TGTGCCAGCAGCGCTATGAGAGGAAACTATGGCTACACCTTC.

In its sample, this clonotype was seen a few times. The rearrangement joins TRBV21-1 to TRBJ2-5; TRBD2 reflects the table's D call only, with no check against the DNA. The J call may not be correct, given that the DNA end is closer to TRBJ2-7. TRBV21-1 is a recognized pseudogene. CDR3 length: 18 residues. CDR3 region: CASSITIFSGGAVDEQYF. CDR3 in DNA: TGTGCCAGCAGCATTACCATCTTTAGCGGGGGGGCGGTCGACGAGCAGTACTTC.

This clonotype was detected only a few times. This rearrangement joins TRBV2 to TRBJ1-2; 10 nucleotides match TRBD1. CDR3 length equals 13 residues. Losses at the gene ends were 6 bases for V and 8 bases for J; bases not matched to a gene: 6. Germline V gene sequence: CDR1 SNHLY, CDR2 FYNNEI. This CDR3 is CASSRTGGNGYTF. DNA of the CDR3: TGTGCCAGCAGCCGGACAGGGGGGAACGGCTACACCTTC.

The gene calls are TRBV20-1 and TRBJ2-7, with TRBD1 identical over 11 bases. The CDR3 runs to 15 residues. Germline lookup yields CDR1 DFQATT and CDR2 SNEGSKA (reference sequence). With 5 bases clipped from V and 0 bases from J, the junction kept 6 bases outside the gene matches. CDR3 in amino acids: CSAPRDRGASYEQYF. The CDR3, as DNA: TGCAGTGCTCCTCGGGACAGGGGGGCCTCCTACGAGCAGTACTTC.

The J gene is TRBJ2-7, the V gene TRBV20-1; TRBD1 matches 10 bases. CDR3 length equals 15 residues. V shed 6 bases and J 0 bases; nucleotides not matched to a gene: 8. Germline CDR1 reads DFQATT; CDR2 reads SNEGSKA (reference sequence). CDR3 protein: CSASPGQGISYEQYF. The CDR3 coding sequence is TGCAGTGCCTCCCCGGGACAGGGGATCTCCTACGAGCAGTACTTC.

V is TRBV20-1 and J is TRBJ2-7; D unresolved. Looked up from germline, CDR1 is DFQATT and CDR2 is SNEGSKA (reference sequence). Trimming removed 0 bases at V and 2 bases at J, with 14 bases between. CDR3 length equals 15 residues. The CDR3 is CSARDLATGAYEQYF. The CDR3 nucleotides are TGCAGTGCTAGAGATCTCGCGACTGGGGCCTACGAGCAGTACTTC.

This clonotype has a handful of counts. CDR3 protein: CASIPGEGGEQYF. The CDR3 DNA sequence: TGTGCCAGCATCCCTGGGGAAGGCGGTGAGCAGTACTTC. The chain carries TRBV6-6 and TRBJ2-7; no definite D call. CDR1 is MNHNY and CDR2 is SVGAGI in the germline V gene (reference sequence). The CDR3 contains 13 residues. Deletions cut 7 bases from V and 7 bases from J, with 17 bases between.

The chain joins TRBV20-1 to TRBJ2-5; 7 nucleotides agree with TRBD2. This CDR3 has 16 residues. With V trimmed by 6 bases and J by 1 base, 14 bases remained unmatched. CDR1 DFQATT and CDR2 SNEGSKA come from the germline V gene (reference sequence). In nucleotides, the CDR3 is TGCAGTGCCCAGACGGGACGAGCGGGGTCCCAAGAGACCCAGTACTTC. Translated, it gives CSAQTGRAGSQETQYF.

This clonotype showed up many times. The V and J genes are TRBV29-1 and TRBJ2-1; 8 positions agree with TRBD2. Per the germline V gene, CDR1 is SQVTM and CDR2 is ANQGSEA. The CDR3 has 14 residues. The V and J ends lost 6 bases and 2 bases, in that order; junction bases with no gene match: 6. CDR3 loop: CSVHRRGAYNEQFF. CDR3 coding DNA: TGCAGCGTCCATCGGCGGGGGGCCTACAATGAGCAGTTCTTC.

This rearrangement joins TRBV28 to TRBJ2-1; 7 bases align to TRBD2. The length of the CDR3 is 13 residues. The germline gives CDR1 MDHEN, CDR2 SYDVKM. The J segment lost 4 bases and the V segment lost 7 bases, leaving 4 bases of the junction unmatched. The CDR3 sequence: CASNGGNYNEQFF. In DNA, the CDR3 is TGTGCCAGCAACGGGGGGAATTACAATGAGCAGTTCTTC.

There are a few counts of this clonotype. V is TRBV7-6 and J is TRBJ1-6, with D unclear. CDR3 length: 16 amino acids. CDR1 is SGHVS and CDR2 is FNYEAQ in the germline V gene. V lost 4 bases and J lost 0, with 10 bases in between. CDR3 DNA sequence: TGTGCCAGCAGCTCCGCTGGGAGCTCCTATAATTCACCCCTCCACTTT. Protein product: CASSSAGSSYNSPLHF.

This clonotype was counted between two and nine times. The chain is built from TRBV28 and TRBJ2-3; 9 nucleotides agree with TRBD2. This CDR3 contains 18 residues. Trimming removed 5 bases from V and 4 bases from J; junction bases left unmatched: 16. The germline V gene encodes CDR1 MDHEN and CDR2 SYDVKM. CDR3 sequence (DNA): TGTGCCAGCAGTCGACTGGAGACTAGCGGACCAAAATCAGATACGCAGTATTTT. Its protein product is CASSRLETSGPKSDTQYF.

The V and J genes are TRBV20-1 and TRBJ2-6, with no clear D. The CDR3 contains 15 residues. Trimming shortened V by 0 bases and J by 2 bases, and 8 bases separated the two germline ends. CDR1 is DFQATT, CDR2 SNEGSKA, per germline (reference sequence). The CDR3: CSAREVGTGANVLTF. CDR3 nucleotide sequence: TGCAGTGCTAGAGAAGTGGGGACTGGGGCCAACGTCCTGACTTTC.

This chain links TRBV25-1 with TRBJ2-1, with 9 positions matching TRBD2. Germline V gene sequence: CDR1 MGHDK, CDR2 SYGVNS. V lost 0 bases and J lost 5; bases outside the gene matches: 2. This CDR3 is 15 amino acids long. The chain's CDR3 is CASSEYERGDNEQFF. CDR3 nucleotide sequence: TGTGCCAGCAGTGAATATGAGCGGGGGGACAATGAGCAGTTCTTC.

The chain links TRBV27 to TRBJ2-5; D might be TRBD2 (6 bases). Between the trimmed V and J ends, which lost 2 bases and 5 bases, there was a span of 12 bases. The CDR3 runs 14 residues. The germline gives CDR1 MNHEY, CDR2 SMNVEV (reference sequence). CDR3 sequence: CASSLNGGMETQYF. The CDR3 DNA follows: TGTGCCAGCAGTTTAAATGGGGGGATGGAGACCCAGTACTTC.

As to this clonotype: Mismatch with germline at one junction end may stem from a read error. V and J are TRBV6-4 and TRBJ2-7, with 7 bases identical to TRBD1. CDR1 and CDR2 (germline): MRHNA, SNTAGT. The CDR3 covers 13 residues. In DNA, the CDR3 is TGTGCCAACGACAGGGTTGGGTCTAGGGAGCAATACTTC. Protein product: CANDRVGSREQYF.

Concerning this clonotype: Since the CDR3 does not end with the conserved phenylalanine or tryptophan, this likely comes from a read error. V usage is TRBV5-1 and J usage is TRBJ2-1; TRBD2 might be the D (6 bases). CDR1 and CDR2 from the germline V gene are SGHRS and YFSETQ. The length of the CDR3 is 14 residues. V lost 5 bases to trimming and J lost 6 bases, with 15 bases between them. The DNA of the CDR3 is TGCGCCAGCAGGGGACTGGTAATACCCAATGAGCAGTTCTGC. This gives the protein CASRGLVIPNEQFC.

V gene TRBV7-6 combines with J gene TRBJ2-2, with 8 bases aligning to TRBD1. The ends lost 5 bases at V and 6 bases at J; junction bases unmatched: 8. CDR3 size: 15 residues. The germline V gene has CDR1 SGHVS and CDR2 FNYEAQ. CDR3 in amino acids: CASSHGQGGAGELFF. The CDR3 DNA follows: TGTGCCAGCAGCCACGGACAGGGAGGTGCCGGGGAGCTGTTTTTT.

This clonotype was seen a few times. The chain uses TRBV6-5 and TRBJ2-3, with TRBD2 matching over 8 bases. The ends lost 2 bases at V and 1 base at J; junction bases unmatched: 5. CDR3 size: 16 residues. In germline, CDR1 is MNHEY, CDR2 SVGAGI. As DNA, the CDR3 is TGTGCCAGCAGTTACAGGGCGGGGGGCCGCACAGATACGCAGTATTTT. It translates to CASSYRAGGRTDTQYF.

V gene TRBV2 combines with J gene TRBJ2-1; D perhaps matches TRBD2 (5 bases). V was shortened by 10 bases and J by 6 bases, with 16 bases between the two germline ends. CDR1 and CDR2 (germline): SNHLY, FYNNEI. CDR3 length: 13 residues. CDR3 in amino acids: CATAPEAANEQFF. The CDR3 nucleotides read TGTGCCACAGCACCGGAGGCCGCCAATGAGCAGTTCTTC.